The following is a TCR beta chain sequence with its context. Its cognate antigen is unknown. The sample comes from a study of shared clonotypes between healthy human individuals. Study information: The study used three CD4 naive, three CD4 memory, two CD8 naive and one CD8 memory plate per donor. General study points: Against clonotypes common to all four donors, non-shared ones had lower generation probabilities. Generally, naive subsets came out with larger estimated richness than memory subsets.

Sequencing was performed with immunoSEQ multiplex PCR; in TCRdb, only in-frame clones are kept and a portion is missing. This table has over a million clones, roughly 96% appearing once. Sequencing used naive CD4+ T cells sorted from blood. Subset denoted: CD45RA+ positively selected. The sequence was obtained from a man aged 25-45 years in good health.

CDR3 region: CASSLTGGRPYEQYF. The CDR3 bases are TGTGCCAGCAGCTTAACTGGCGGGAGGCCCTACGAGCAGTACTTC. The chain employs TRBV7-3 and TRBJ2-7; 8 nucleotides line up with TRBD2. The germline CDR1 and CDR2 sequences are SGHTA and FQGTGA. This CDR3 has 15 residues. With 0 bases clipped from V and 2 bases from J, the junction kept 3 bases outside the gene matches.